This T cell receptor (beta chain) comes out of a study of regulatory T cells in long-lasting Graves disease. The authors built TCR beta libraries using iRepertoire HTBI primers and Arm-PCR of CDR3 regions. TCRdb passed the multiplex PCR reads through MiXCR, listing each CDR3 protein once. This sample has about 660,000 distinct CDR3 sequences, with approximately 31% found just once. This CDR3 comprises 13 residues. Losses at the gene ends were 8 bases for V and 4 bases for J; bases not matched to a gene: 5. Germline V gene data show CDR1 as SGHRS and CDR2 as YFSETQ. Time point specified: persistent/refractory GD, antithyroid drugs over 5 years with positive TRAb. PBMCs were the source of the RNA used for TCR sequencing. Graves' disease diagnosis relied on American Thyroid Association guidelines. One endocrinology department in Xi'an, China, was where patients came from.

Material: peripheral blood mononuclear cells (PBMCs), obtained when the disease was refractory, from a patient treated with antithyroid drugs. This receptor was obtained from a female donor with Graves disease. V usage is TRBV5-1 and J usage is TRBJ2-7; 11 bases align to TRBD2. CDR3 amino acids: CASGTSGDYEQYF. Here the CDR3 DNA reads TGCGCCAGTGGGACTAGCGGAGATTACGAGCAGTACTTC.